This T cell receptor beta chain was obtained from a study of cytomegalovirus exposure and HLA in healthy donors. Study details: A subsequent analysis reported that the 120 validation repertoires were produced on the same platform that had also been used for the 666 first-cohort repertoires.

Clones were read by immunoSEQ multiplex PCR, and TCRdb kept only the in-frame ones, dropping some. The sample contains about 120,000 clones, around 87% of which appear only once. Separate from the roughly 670-subject first cohort, the roughly 120-subject validation cohort was the one that the donors belonged to. Whole-study findings and limits: Reports indicated that the classifier achieved high specificity and sensitivity in diagnosing cytomegalovirus status.

This clone is a singleton in its sample. What it binds is unknown. With V trimmed by 6 bases and J by 6 bases, 7 bases remained unmatched. Germline CDR1 is MNHNS and CDR2 is SASEGT. The CDR3 is made up of 14 amino acids. Sequenced material: PBMCs. The sequence derives from a young woman in good health and CMV-seropositive. The chain is built from TRBV6-1 and TRBJ2-4; 8 bases fit TRBD2. DNA of the CDR3: TGTGCCAGCAGCCCGGGGGGGGGAGGAAACATTCAGTACTTC. Protein: CASSPGGGGNIQYF.